This TCR beta chain was identified in a study of regulatory T cells in long-lasting Graves disease. Study-wide points: Under persistent disease, TRBV28, TRBJ1-2 and TRBJ2-5 were used preferentially.

Noted time point: newly diagnosed GD, antithyroid drugs for less than 3 months. The authors made the TCR library using RNA they extracted from PBMCs. Germline V gives CDR1 DFQATT, CDR2 SNEGSKA (reference sequence). This CDR3 comprises 19 residues. The V and J ends lost 3 bases and 4 bases, in that order; junction bases with no gene match: 22. With regard to this clonotype: Its antigen is not identified.

In building TCR beta libraries, iRepertoire HTBI primers were used together with Arm-PCR of CDR3 regions. TCRdb used MiXCR to reprocess the multiplex PCR reads, holding one entry per CDR3 protein. The sample consists of under 300,000 distinct CDR3 sequences, 20% of them appearing once. The chain combines TRBV20-1 with TRBJ2-5, with 8 bases fitting TRBD2. This receptor was taken from a female donor with Graves disease. Sequencing was performed on peripheral blood mononuclear cells (PBMCs), taken at new diagnosis, from a patient treated with antithyroid drugs. This CDR3 is CSARNQKPNGTSRGETQYF. For the CDR3, the DNA is TGCAGTGCTAGGAACCAGAAACCCAACGGGACTAGTAGAGGAGAGACCCAGTACTTC.